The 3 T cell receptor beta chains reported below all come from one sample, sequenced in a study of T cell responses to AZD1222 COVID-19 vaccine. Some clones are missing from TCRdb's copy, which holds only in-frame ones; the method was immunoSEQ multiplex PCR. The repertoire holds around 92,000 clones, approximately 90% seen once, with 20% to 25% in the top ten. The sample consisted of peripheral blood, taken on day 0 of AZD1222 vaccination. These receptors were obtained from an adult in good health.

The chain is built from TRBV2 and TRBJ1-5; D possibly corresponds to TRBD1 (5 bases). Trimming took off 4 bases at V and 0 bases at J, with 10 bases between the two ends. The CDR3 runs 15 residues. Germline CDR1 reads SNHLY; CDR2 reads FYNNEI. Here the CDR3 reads CASSGRVNSNQPQHF. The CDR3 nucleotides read TGTGCCAGCAGTGGCAGGGTCAATAGCAATCAGCCCCAGCATTTT.

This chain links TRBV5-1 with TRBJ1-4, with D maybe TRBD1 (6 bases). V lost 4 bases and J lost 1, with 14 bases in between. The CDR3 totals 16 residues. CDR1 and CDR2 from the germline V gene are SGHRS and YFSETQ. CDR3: CASSEAPQGTNEKLFF. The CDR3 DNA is TGCGCCAGCAGCGAGGCCCCACAGGGAACTAATGAAAAACTGTTTTTT.

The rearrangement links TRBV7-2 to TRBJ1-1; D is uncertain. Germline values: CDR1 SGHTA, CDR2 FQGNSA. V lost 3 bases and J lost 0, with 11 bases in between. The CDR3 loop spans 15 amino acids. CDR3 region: CASSFEAGMNTEAFF. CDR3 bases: TGTGCCAGCAGCTTTGAAGCGGGAATGAACACTGAAGCTTTCTTT.